This TCR beta chain was recovered during a study of PD-1 blockade in mismatch repair-deficient tumors. About the research overall: Patients had roughly twelve mismatch repair-deficient cancer types, all previously treated and progressing.

TCRdb's copy holds only in-frame clones and misses some; the assay was immunoSEQ multiplex PCR. This sample yields 11,000 to 15,000 clones, of which roughly 88% are seen a single time; about 1.8% belongs to the top ten. The CDR3 spans 17 residues. Germline V gene data show CDR1 as SGHRS and CDR2 as YFSETQ. With 0 bases clipped from V and 7 bases from J, the junction kept 6 bases outside the gene matches. Mismatch repair deficiency was confirmed in all patients, by PCR or immunohistochemistry. TCRs were sequenced from a few patients responding to pembrolizumab. Sequences were derived from PBMCs, sampled approximately 14 weeks after starting pembrolizumab. The TCR was taken from an adult with mismatch repair-deficient cancer. The rearrangement links TRBV5-1 to TRBJ2-1; 14 bases align to TRBD2. In DNA form, the CDR3 reads TGCGCCAGCAGCTTGGCCGGGGGACTAGCGGGAGATAATGAGCAGTTCTTC. It specifies CASSLAGGLAGDNEQFF.